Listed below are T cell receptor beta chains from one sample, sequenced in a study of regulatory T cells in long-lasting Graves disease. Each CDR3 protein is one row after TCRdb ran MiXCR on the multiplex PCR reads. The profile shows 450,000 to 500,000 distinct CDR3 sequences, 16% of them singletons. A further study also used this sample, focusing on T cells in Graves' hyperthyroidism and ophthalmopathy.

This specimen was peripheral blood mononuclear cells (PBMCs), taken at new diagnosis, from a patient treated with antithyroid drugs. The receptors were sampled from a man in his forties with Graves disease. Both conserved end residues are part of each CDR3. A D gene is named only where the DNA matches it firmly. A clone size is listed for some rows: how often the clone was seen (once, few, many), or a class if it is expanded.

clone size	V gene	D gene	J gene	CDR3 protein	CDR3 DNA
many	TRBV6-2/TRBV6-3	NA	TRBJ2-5	CASQGSEGYRETQYF	TGTGCCAGCCAGGGGAGCGAAGGGTATCGAGAGACCCAGTACTTC
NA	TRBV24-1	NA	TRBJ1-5	CATSDPDKQFPQHF	TGTGCCACCAGTGACCCTGACAAACAGTTCCCCCAGCATTTT
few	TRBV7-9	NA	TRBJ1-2	CASSPTDSSYTF	TGTGCCAGCAGCCCGACGGACTCGAGCTACACCTTC
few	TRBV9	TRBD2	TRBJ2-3	CASSVQREFPDTQYF	TGTGCCAGCAGCGTTCAGCGGGAGTTTCCAGATACGCAGTATTTT
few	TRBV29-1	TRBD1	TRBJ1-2	CSVDGTGENYGYTF	TGCAGCGTCGATGGGACAGGAGAAAACTATGGCTACACCTTC
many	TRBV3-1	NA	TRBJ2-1	CASSQDGWSDEQFF	TGTGCCAGCAGCCAAGATGGGTGGAGCGACGAGCAGTTCTTC
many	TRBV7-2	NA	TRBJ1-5	CASSLLINQPQHF	TGTGCCAGCAGCCTCCTCATCAATCAGCCCCAGCATTTT
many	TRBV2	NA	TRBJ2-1	CASSVNRVSYNEQFF	TGTGCCAGCAGTGTAAACAGGGTTTCCTACAATGAGCAGTTCTTC
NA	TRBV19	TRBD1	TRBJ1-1	CASSIEGDSRQAFF	TGTGCCAGTAGTATAGAGGGGGACAGTCGGCAAGCTTTCTTT
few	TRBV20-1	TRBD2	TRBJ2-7	CSARGTSAYEQYF	TGCAGTGCTAGAGGGACTAGCGCCTACGAGCAGTACTTC
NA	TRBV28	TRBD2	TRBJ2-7	CASSSPSAGGPEQYF	TGTGCCAGCAGTTCCCCCTCAGCGGGAGGCCCCGAGCAGTACTTC
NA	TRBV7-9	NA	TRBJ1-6	CASSLGGLVSPLHF	TGTGCCAGCAGCTTAGGGGGATTAGTTTCACCCCTCCACTTT
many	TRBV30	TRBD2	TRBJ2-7	CAWSVWASGRRDRSYEQYF	TGTGCCTGGAGTGTATGGGCTAGCGGGCGCCGGGATAGGTCCTACGAGCAGTACTTC
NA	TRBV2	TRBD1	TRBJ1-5	CASRTDRAYQPQHF	TGTGCCAGCAGGACGGACAGGGCCTATCAGCCCCAGCATTTT
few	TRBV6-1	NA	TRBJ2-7	CASPSGLPTYEQYF	TGTGCCAGCCCCTCGGGGCTACCTACCTACGAGCAGTACTTC
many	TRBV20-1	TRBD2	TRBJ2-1	CSARGLAGGKYNEQFF	TGCAGTGCAAGGGGACTAGCGGGAGGAAAATACAATGAGCAGTTCTTC
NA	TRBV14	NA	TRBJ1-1	CASSQDKGIVNTEAFF	TGTGCCAGCAGCCAAGATAAGGGGATAGTGAACACTGAAGCTTTCTTT
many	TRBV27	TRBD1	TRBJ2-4	CASSPDRINKNIQYF	TGTGCCAGCAGTCCGGACAGGATAAACAAAAACATTCAGTACTTC
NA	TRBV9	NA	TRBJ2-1	CASSVEGVRFNEQFF	TGTGCCAGCAGCGTAGAGGGGGTTCGCTTCAATGAGCAGTTCTTC
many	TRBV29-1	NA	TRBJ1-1	CSVEERGHTEAFF	TGCAGCGTTGAAGAGCGGGGGCACACTGAAGCTTTCTTT
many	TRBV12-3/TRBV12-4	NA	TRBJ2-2	CASSLAGPGEVGELFF	TGTGCCAGCAGTTTAGCGGGACCGGGAGAGGTCGGGGAGCTGTTTTTT
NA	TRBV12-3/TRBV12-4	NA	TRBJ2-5	CACSRQQETQYF	TGTGCCTGTAGCAGACAACAAGAGACCCAGTACTTC
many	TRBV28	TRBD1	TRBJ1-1	CASRQGLELAEAFF	TGTGCCAGTAGACAGGGGTTGGAGTTGGCTGAAGCTTTCTTT
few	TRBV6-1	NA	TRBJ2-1	CASRLPGQRGNEQFF	TGTGCCAGCAGGCTACCGGGACAAAGAGGGAATGAGCAGTTCTTC